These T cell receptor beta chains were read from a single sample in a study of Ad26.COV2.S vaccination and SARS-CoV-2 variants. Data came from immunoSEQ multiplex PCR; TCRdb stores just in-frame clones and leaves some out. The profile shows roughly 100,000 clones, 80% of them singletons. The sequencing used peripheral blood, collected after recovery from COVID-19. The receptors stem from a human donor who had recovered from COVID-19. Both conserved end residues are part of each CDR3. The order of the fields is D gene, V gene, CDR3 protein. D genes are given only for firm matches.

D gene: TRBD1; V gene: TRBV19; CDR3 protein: CASSRTGFYEQYF
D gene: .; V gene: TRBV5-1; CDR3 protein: CASSWKGVGDTQYF
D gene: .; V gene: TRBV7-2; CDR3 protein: CASSLATYSNQPQHF
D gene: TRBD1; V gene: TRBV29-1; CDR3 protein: CSNGDRYYGYTF
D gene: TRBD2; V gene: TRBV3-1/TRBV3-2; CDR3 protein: CASLGLAGAQGEKTQYF
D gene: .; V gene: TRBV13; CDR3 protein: CASSLRPQETQYF
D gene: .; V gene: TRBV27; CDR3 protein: CASSPFGGPSSYEQYF
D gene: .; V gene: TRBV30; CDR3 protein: CAWSRGIGNTIYF
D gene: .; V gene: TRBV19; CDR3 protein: CASSETETNYGYTF
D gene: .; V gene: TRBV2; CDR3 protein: CASSARSGYTGELFF
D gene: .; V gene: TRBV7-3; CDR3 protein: CASSSPGTRQPQHF
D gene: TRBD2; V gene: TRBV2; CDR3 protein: CASSPRSAGVNTGELFF
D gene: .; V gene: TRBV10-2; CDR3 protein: CASMSRSGSGNTIYF
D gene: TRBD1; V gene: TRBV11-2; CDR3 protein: CASSSDPGQNYGYTF
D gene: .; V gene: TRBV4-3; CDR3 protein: CASSQSPTGYNEQFF
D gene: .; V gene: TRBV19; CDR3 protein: CASSIGWGARYNEQFF